This entry lists 20 T cell receptor beta chains sequenced from one sample in a study of blood T cell repertoires in COVID-19 (dated by TCRdb to about 2020). Libraries were prepared through the immunoSEQ multiplex PCR assay. TCRdb holds this immuneACCESS table with in-frame rearrangements only. Some clones are missing; in checked studies, unresolved V genes explain under half, and the rest has no known cause. The sample table holds around 480,000 clones, of which 87% were seen once. Of the sample, approximately 0.7% falls within the top ten clones. Input material: PBMCs or T cells enriched from blood (not recorded which). These receptors all come from a young woman who had recovered from COVID-19.

The rearrangement uses TRBV6-5 and TRBJ1-6; D uncertain. The germline CDR1 and CDR2 sequences are MNHEY and SVGAGI. The germline V and J ends were trimmed by 2 bases and 7 bases, with 9 bases remaining between them. This CDR3 region has 14 residues. DNA for the CDR3: TGTGCCAGCAGTTACCGGGGTACCAATTCACCCCTCCACTTT. It codes for CASSYRGTNSPLHF.

The chain combines TRBV2 with TRBJ1-1; 7 bases line up with TRBD1. The germline CDR1 and CDR2 sequences are SNHLY and FYNNEI. The CDR3 is 14 residues long. Trimming cost V 6 bases and J 0 bases; bases outside gene matches: 4. DNA of the CDR3: TGTGCCAGCAGCCTACAGGGGTTGAACACTGAAGCTTTCTTT. Protein sequence: CASSLQGLNTEAFF.

This clone has just one count. The chain employs TRBV19 and TRBJ1-1, with 9 positions matching TRBD1. The junction had 10 bases not matched to a gene; V was cut back by 4 bases and J by 4 bases. The CDR3 is 16 amino acids. CDR1 and CDR2 (germline): LNHDA, SQIVND (reference sequence). CDR3 nucleotide sequence: TGTGCCAGTAGTAATGTTGGGACAGGGTTTATCACTGAAGCTTTCTTT. This translates into CASSNVGTGFITEAFF.

The chain joins TRBV5-4 to TRBJ1-2; D call uncertain. V was pared by 1 base and J by 4 bases, with 14 bases between. CDR3 size: 15 residues. Germline lookup yields CDR1 SGHNT and CDR2 YYREEE (reference sequence). CDR3 DNA: TGTGCCAGCAGCTTGAAGGACCGGGAGGTCTATGGCTACACCTTC. It specifies CASSLKDREVYGYTF.

The rearrangement links TRBV6-1 to TRBJ1-6; 10 positions match TRBD1. Per germline, CDR1 MNHNS and CDR2 SASEGT. Unmatched junction bases numbered 2, after V lost 2 bases and J lost 7 bases. This CDR3 contains 15 residues. Here the CDR3 DNA reads TGTGCCAGCAGTGAACGGACAGGGGGAAATTCACCCCTCCACTTT. Its protein product is CASSERTGGNSPLHF.

On this clone itself: In the same sample, other DNA sequences code for this CDR3. The rearrangement joins TRBV28 to TRBJ1-6; D unclear. Looked up from germline, CDR1 is MDHEN and CDR2 is SYDVKM. V was trimmed by 5 bases and J by 6 bases, leaving 5 bases between them. This CDR3 spans 12 amino acids. CDR3 sequence reads: CASSQINSPLHF. Written as DNA, the CDR3 is TGTGCCAGCAGTCAGATTAATTCACCCCTCCACTTT.

CDR3: CASSSGGSRYSNQPQHF. The CDR3, as DNA: TGTGCCAGCAGTTCAGGCGGGTCTAGGTATAGCAATCAGCCCCAGCATTTT. The rearrangement uses TRBV27 and TRBJ1-5; the D is unclear. CDR1 and CDR2 from the germline V gene are MNHEY and SMNVEV (reference sequence). V was pared by 4 bases and J by 0 bases, with 16 bases between. The CDR3 covers 17 residues.

The rearrangement links TRBV10-3 to TRBJ2-1; tentative D call: TRBD1 (7 bases). CDR1 is ENHRY, CDR2 SYGVKD, per germline. V lost 1 base to trimming and J lost 7 bases, with 17 bases between them. The CDR3 has 16 amino acids. The CDR3 is CAISEWRGLGKNEQFF. CDR3 DNA: TGTGCCATCAGTGAGTGGAGGGGGCTTGGGAAAAATGAGCAGTTCTTC.

The J gene is TRBJ2-3, the V gene TRBV5-4, with D perhaps TRBD2 (5 bases). Germline loops: CDR1 SGHNT, CDR2 YYREEE (reference sequence). V lost 0 bases, J lost 4 bases, and 9 bases lay in between. The CDR3 spans 14 residues. CDR3 sequence reads: CASSLAGNADTQYF. CDR3 DNA sequence: TGTGCCAGCAGCTTGGCCGGGAACGCAGATACGCAGTATTTT.

This chain joins TRBV12-3 or TRBV12-4 and TRBJ1-2, with D maybe TRBD1 (6 bases). There are 13 residues in the CDR3. Trimming took off 6 bases at V and 4 bases at J, with 12 bases between the two ends. The CDR3 nucleotides read TGTGCCAGCAGCCTCAGGGGAGCCTATGGCTACACCTTC. Translation: CASSLRGAYGYTF.

This sequence joins TRBV6-1 and TRBJ1-5; 7 nucleotides line up with TRBD1. In germline, CDR1 is MNHNS, CDR2 SASEGT. V lost 1 base, J lost 9 bases, and 9 bases stayed unmatched. The CDR3 is 15 amino acids. CDR3 in amino acids: CASSEEGTAWLPQHF. For the CDR3, the DNA is TGTGCCAGCAGTGAAGAGGGGACAGCCTGGTTGCCCCAGCATTTT.

The chain is built from TRBV18 and TRBJ1-6; D is ambiguous. V lost 4 bases to trimming and J lost 8 bases, with 9 bases between them. The CDR3 has 13 amino acids. Germline assignment: CDR1 KGHSH and CDR2 LQKENI. The CDR3 DNA sequence: TGTGCCAGCTCACAGGGAGAGGATTCACCCCTCCACTTT. This encodes CASSQGEDSPLHF.

The chain couples TRBV12-5 to TRBJ1-5, with D possibly matching TRBD1 (6 bases). With 5 bases removed from V and 3 bases from J, the gap between germline ends came to 17 bases. CDR3 length: 16 amino acids. CDR1 is LGHNT, CDR2 FRNRAP, per germline. CDR3 in amino acids: CASGPGQQSSNQPQHF. The CDR3 DNA reads as TGTGCTAGTGGTCCCGGACAGCAGTCCTCCAATCAGCCCCAGCATTTT.

This chain connects TRBV5-1 to TRBJ2-4; 11 positions agree with TRBD1. Germline assignment: CDR1 SGHRS and CDR2 YFSETQ. This CDR3 has 18 amino acids. Germline trimming cut 7 bases from V and 2 bases from J; bases unmatched to any gene: 14. The CDR3, as DNA: TGCGCCAGCTCGAACCCAGGGACAGGGGGAGTCTCCAAAAACATTCAGTACTTC. This translates into CASSNPGTGGVSKNIQYF.

This clone occurred once. The gene calls are TRBV24-1 and TRBJ1-2; D unresolved. The CDR3 covers 12 residues. The germline V gene encodes CDR1 KGHDR and CDR2 SFDVKD. V was cut by 4 bases and J by 2 bases, with 4 bases left in between. The CDR3 here is CATSDPNYGYTF. In DNA, the CDR3 is TGTGCCACCAGTGACCCAAACTATGGCTACACCTTC.

The chain is built from TRBV19 and TRBJ1-2; the match to TRBD1 covers 7 bases. CDR1 and CDR2 (germline): LNHDA, SQIVND (reference sequence). This CDR3 region has 13 residues. Trimming at V came to 7 bases and at J to 1 base, leaving 3 bases not matched to a gene. The CDR3 bases are TGTGCCAGTAACCGGGACAGTAACTATGGCTACACCTTC. Protein product: CASNRDSNYGYTF.

The CDR3 sequence is CASSTSDRGYSNQPQHF. The CDR3 DNA reads as TGTGCCAGCAGCACCTCGGACAGGGGTTATAGCAATCAGCCCCAGCATTTT. The V and J genes are TRBV21-1 and TRBJ1-5; the D segment call TRBD1 is taken from the table without a DNA check. TRBV21-1 is annotated as a pseudogene. The CDR3 totals 17 residues.

This chain uses TRBV5-4 with TRBJ2-7, with 9 bases aligning to TRBD1. CDR3 length: 14 amino acids. Germline CDR1 and CDR2: SGHNT and YYREEE (reference sequence). Trimming cost V 5 bases and J 3 bases; bases outside gene matches: 6. DNA of the CDR3: TGTGCCAGCAGTCCCGACAGGGGGTACTACGAGCAGTACTTC. It specifies CASSPDRGYYEQYF.

The chain is built from TRBV9 and TRBJ2-7; 8 bases agree with TRBD2. Trimming cost V 0 bases and J 5 bases; bases outside gene matches: 10. Germline loops: CDR1 SGDLS, CDR2 YYNGEE. The CDR3 extends over 16 amino acids. CDR3 DNA: TGTGCCAGCAGCGTAGCGGACGGGGGGGCCGGGAACGAGCAGTACTTC. It is translated as CASSVADGGAGNEQYF.

The V and J genes are TRBV3-1 (or the pseudogene TRBV3-2) and TRBJ1-2; D is ambiguous. This CDR3 is 14 amino acids long. V lost 4 bases to trimming and J lost 3 bases, with 12 bases between them. Per the germline V gene, CDR1 is LGHDT and CDR2 is YNNKEL (reference sequence). The CDR3 bases are TGTGCCAGCAGCCGGGCCCTGGGTGACTATGGCTACACCTTC. Protein: CASSRALGDYGYTF.